The rows below give T cell receptor beta chains drawn from one sample of a study of blood T cell repertoires in COVID-19. Some clones are missing from TCRdb's copy, which holds only in-frame ones; the method was immunoSEQ multiplex PCR. The sample records about 320,000 clones, 85% to 90% being singletons. Material: PBMCs or T cells enriched from blood (not recorded which). The receptors derive from a woman between 18 and 29 years old who had recovered from COVID-19. CDR3s include the opening cysteine and the closing phenylalanine or tryptophan. Some rows have no size entry. The others give once, few or many, or a class for an expanded clone.

CDR3aa	abundance	v_gene
CASSTLTETPNTGELFF	-	TRBV27
CASSLVRGDSPLHF	-	TRBV7-8
CASSLRGFGEQFF	-	TRBV5-4
CASSAGQGVQQPQHF	-	TRBV7-9
CASSLQGSGADTQYF	-	TRBV7-3
CASSLEGGPQNEQFF	-	TRBV11-2
CASSARGIGVEAFF	-	TRBV2
CASSQDSSGSFNTEAFF	few	TRBV4-1
CASSQWGQGNQPQHF	-	TRBV23-1
CASSYTLGQGVGGYTF	-	TRBV6-5
CASSVSRGSGYTF	once	TRBV7-3
CASTRGGRGVDTQYF	once	TRBV9
CASSLASGTEAFF	few	TRBV5-1
CASSLDGMNTEAFF	once	TRBV7-8
CSVRSLNEKLFF	-	TRBV29-1
CASRSTGNTEAFF	-	TRBV28
CASSQNIWTDPYGYTF	-	TRBV14
CASSTGENEQFF	-	TRBV28
CASSSTSLGTSGSTDTQYF	-	TRBV28
CASTFKLADTEAFF	once	TRBV5-1
CASSNPTQGVGYTF	-	TRBV28
CAVRDSSFYGYTF	-	TRBV19